These 30 T cell receptor beta chains came from one sample sequenced in a study of siplizumab effects on memory and regulatory T cells. Sequencing used immunoSEQ multiplex PCR; TCRdb keeps in-frame clones, though not all of them. The data show around 100,000 clones, about 91% seen once. Sequenced sample: Tregs sorted from blood. The source is a human donor in good health.

The chain joins TRBV21-1 to TRBJ2-5; TRBD2 was called by the table and not checked on the DNA. TRBV21-1 is recorded as a pseudogene. The CDR3 is 18 amino acids. Written as DNA, the CDR3 is TGTGCCAGCAGATCAGTAGAGTGGCGGGAGGGCCCCAGGGAGACCCAGTACTTC. Its protein is CASRSVEWREGPRETQYF.

V usage is TRBV5-1 and J usage is TRBJ1-1; a possible D gene is TRBD1 (6 bases). Trimming stripped 0 bases from V and 4 bases from J, with 10 bases between. CDR1 is SGHRS, CDR2 YFSETQ, per germline. The CDR3 runs 14 residues. CDR3 protein: CASSLVRGTTEAFF. The CDR3 DNA follows: TGCGCCAGCAGCTTGGTGAGGGGGACCACTGAAGCTTTCTTT.

The CDR3 DNA reads as TGTGCCAGCACCCTTTCGGGATCGTACCAAGAGACCCAGTACTTC. Encoded protein: CASTLSGSYQETQYF. The chain couples TRBV28 to TRBJ2-5; perhaps TRBD2 as D (5 bases). The CDR3 extends over 15 amino acids. V lost 7 bases and J lost 0, with 15 bases in between. Germline CDR1 reads MDHEN; CDR2 reads SYDVKM.

The J gene is TRBJ2-7, the V gene TRBV5-5; D not resolved. The V end was cut by 0 bases, the J end by 7 bases, with 11 bases between. The germline V gene has CDR1 SGHKS and CDR2 YYEKEE (reference sequence). This CDR3 has 13 amino acids. The chain's CDR3 is CASSLEGIPEQYF. The DNA for the CDR3 is TGTGCCAGCAGCTTGGAGGGTATTCCGGAGCAGTACTTC.

This clone was observed once. The V call is TRBV5-1, the J call TRBJ2-7; TRBD2 aligns across 7 bases. The CDR3 length is 15 residues. CDR1 is SGHRS, CDR2 YFSETQ, per germline. The trim removed 4 bases at V and 1 base at J, leaving 8 bases unmatched. The CDR3 is CASSARDYPSYEQYF. CDR3 DNA: TGCGCCAGCAGCGCCCGGGACTATCCGTCCTACGAGCAGTACTTC.

The V and J genes are TRBV18 and TRBJ2-3; perhaps TRBD1 as D (7 bases). The ends were cut back, 5 bases at V and 4 bases at J, with 16 bases in the middle. CDR3 length equals 15 residues. Germline values: CDR1 KGHSH, CDR2 LQKENI. The chain's CDR3 is CASSVQGGDADTQYF. The CDR3 DNA is TGTGCCAGCTCAGTCCAGGGGGGAGATGCAGATACGCAGTATTTT. The full variable domain, completed using reference TRBV18 and TRBJ2-3, is NAGVMQNPRHLVRRRGQEARLRCSPMKGHSHVYWYRQLPEEGLKFMVYLQKENIIDESGMPKERFSAEFPKEGPSILRIQQVVRGDSAAYFCASSVQGGDADTQYFGPGTRLTVL.

CDR3 residues: CASSFPRDRNRGNTEAFF. CDR3 in DNA: TGTGCCAGCAGTTTCCCCCGGGACAGGAACAGAGGGAACACTGAAGCTTTCTTT. V usage is TRBV28 and J usage is TRBJ1-1, with 8 bases lining up with TRBD1. J was trimmed by 1 base and V by 3 bases; bases with no gene match: 13. Germline CDR1 reads MDHEN; CDR2 reads SYDVKM. This CDR3 is built from 18 residues.

The V call is TRBV5-1, the J call TRBJ1-5; no clear D gene. The V gene's germline CDR1 is SGHRS and CDR2 YFSETQ. The V end lost 1 base, the J end lost 0 bases, and 8 bases lay between the germline ends. This CDR3 is built from 15 residues. CDR3 sequence reads: CASSLYGYSNQPQHF. CDR3 coding DNA: TGCGCCAGCAGCTTGTACGGTTATAGCAATCAGCCCCAGCATTTT.

The CDR3 sequence: CASSFIDGELFF. CDR3 nucleotides: TGCGCCAGCAGCTTCATTGACGGGGAGCTGTTTTTT. The chain recombines TRBV5-1 with TRBJ2-2; no clear D. Looked up from germline, CDR1 is SGHRS and CDR2 is YFSETQ. There are 12 residues in the CDR3. Between the trimmed V and J ends, which lost 2 bases and 7 bases, there was a span of 6 bases.

The chain has TRBV4-1 and TRBJ2-4; D is undetermined. The V end lost 1 base, the J end lost 0 bases, and 19 bases lay between the germline ends. Looked up from germline, CDR1 is MGHRA and CDR2 is YSYEKL. The CDR3 has 19 amino acids. The CDR3 bases are TGCGCCAGCAGCCAAGGCGCGCAAAACCTGCGTCTAGCCAAAAACATTCAGTACTTC. It specifies CASSQGAQNLRLAKNIQYF.

The chain joins TRBV7-2 to TRBJ2-1; 11 nucleotides match TRBD2. Looked up from germline, CDR1 is SGHTA and CDR2 is FQGNSA. The CDR3 contains 16 residues. Germline trimming cut 1 base from V and 9 bases from J; bases unmatched to any gene: 8. The CDR3 loop reads CASSLVASGRNGEQFF. CDR3 nucleotide sequence: TGTGCCAGCAGCTTAGTAGCTAGCGGGAGGAATGGTGAGCAGTTCTTC.

This CDR3 is CASTPSGVNTGELFF. In nucleotides, the CDR3 is TGTGCCAGCACCCCCAGCGGGGTCAACACCGGGGAGCTGTTTTTT. The J gene is TRBJ2-2, the V gene TRBV2; 7 positions agree with TRBD2. The CDR3 covers 15 residues. CDR1 is SNHLY and CDR2 is FYNNEI in the germline V gene. The V and J ends lost 7 bases and 2 bases, in that order; junction bases with no gene match: 7.

The rearrangement joins TRBV5-6 to TRBJ1-1; D remains unclear. The CDR3 totals 16 residues. The germline CDR1 and CDR2 sequences are SGHDT and YYEEEE. Trimming removed 4 bases from V and 4 bases from J, with 20 bases in between. CDR3 sequence reads: CASSRLVGSVGTEAFF. CDR3 bases: TGTGCCAGCAGCCGTCTTGTGGGTTCTGTGGGCACTGAAGCTTTCTTT. The variable domain in full, completed from reference TRBV5-6 and TRBJ1-1, reads DAGVTQSPTHLIKTRGQQVTLRCSPKSGHDTVSWYQQALGQGPQFIFQYYEEEERQRGNFPDRFSGHQFPNYSSELNVNALLLGDSALYLCASSRLVGSVGTEAFFGQGTRLTVV.

The chain has TRBV19 and TRBJ1-4; perhaps TRBD1 as D (6 bases). The V gene's germline CDR1 is LNHDA and CDR2 SQIVND (reference sequence). V was cut by 6 bases and J by 2 bases, with 13 bases left in between. The CDR3 is made up of 15 amino acids. The CDR3 loop is CASSLTGWTNEKLFF. DNA of the CDR3: TGTGCCAGTAGCCTCACAGGGTGGACTAATGAAAAACTGTTTTTT.

This clone was counted a few times. The rearrangement joins TRBV18 to TRBJ1-1, with D unclear. V dropped 10 bases and J dropped 5 bases, with 17 bases sitting between them. The CDR3 runs to 13 residues. Germline V gene lookup returns CDR1 KGHSH and CDR2 LQKENI. This chain's CDR3 is CATSYGRETEAFF. CDR3 sequence (DNA): TGTGCCACCTCCTACGGCAGAGAGACTGAAGCTTTCTTT.

The V and J genes are TRBV7-8 and TRBJ1-3, with D possibly TRBD1 on 6 matching bases. This CDR3 has 16 amino acids. Trimming took 2 bases from V and 2 from J, leaving 13 bases between them. Germline values: CDR1 SGHVS, CDR2 FQNEAQ. CDR3 protein: CASSLLGRGAGNTIYF. The CDR3 nucleotides read TGTGCCAGCAGCTTACTAGGCAGGGGCGCTGGAAACACCATATATTTT.

The rearrangement links TRBV29-1 to TRBJ1-2; D unresolved. Germline lookup yields CDR1 SQVTM and CDR2 ANQGSEA. This CDR3 has 11 residues. The V and J ends lost 6 bases and 7 bases respectively, with 12 bases between them. CDR3 coding DNA: TGCAGCGTCCACAAGCTCCCTGGCTACACCTTC. It is translated as CSVHKLPGYTF.

This chain uses TRBV7-2 with TRBJ2-2; TRBD2 aligns across 10 bases. Germline V CDR1 and CDR2: SGHTA, FQGNSA. The trim removed 6 bases at V and 6 bases at J, leaving 7 bases unmatched. The length of the CDR3 is 15 residues. The CDR3 loop reads CASSSSGRASGELFF. The CDR3 region has the DNA TGTGCCAGCAGTTCTAGCGGGAGAGCTTCCGGGGAGCTGTTTTTT.

The chain has TRBV29-1 and TRBJ1-5; unclear D gene. The germline V gene has CDR1 SQVTM and CDR2 ANQGSEA. Trimming pared 5 bases from V and 2 bases from J, leaving 7 bases between. This CDR3 is 12 amino acids long. CDR3 loop: CSVSVGNQPQHF. The CDR3 nucleotides read TGCAGCGTTTCGGTGGGCAATCAGCCCCAGCATTTT.

The chain is built from TRBV5-1 and TRBJ2-7, with 7 bases fitting TRBD1. Germline V gene lookup returns CDR1 SGHRS and CDR2 YFSETQ. There are 15 residues in the CDR3. V lost 1 base to trimming and J lost 0 bases; unmatched junction nucleotides: 4. CDR3 bases: TGCGCCAGCAGCTTGACAGGGGTTGTCTCCTACGAGCAGTACTTC. It yields the protein CASSLTGVVSYEQYF.

The chain recombines TRBV15 with TRBJ2-5, with D maybe TRBD2 (6 bases). Germline assignment: CDR1 LNHNV and CDR2 YYDKDF (reference sequence). This CDR3 has 16 amino acids. The V end was cut by 5 bases, the J end by 4 bases, with 20 bases between. The DNA for the CDR3 is TGTGCCACCAGCCCTGTAAGTCGGGGGATTCGAGAGACCCAGTACTTC. Encoded protein: CATSPVSRGIRETQYF.

In its sample, this clone was seen a few times. The rearrangement links TRBV15 to TRBJ1-3; 7 bases map to TRBD1. In germline, CDR1 is LNHNV, CDR2 YYDKDF (reference sequence). The CDR3 has 16 residues. The V segment lost 3 bases and the J segment 8 bases; nucleotides outside the gene matches: 13. This CDR3 reads CATSSNRGLAEDTIYF. The CDR3 DNA sequence: TGTGCCACCAGCAGCAACAGGGGCCTTGCGGAGGACACCATATATTTT.

This rearrangement joins TRBV2 to TRBJ2-3; D possibly matches TRBD1 or TRBD2 (6 bases each). The V and J ends lost 3 bases and 7 bases respectively, with 17 bases between them. The CDR3 is 15 amino acids. CDR1 and CDR2 from the germline V gene are SNHLY and FYNNEI. The CDR3 protein is CASSDRLGGRNTQYF. The CDR3 DNA reads TGTGCCAGCAGTGATAGACTAGGGGGACGGAATACGCAGTATTTT.

The chain is built from TRBV28 and TRBJ2-1; D is uncertain. The CDR3 is 11 amino acids. The germline V gene encodes CDR1 MDHEN and CDR2 SYDVKM. V dropped 6 bases and J dropped 7 bases, with 7 bases sitting between them. CDR3 sequence (DNA): TGTGCCAGCAGGCTACAGAATGAGCAGTTCTTC. As protein: CASRLQNEQFF.

This clone was detected only a few times. The chain has TRBV4-1 and TRBJ1-5; 7 positions agree with TRBD1. Per germline, CDR1 MGHRA and CDR2 YSYEKL. The CDR3 runs to 15 residues. J gave up 7 bases and V 0 bases, and 6 bases lay outside the gene matches. Here the CDR3 reads CASSQDDRVWQPQHF. The DNA for the CDR3 is TGCGCCAGCAGCCAAGATGACAGGGTATGGCAGCCCCAGCATTTT.

This chain connects TRBV15 to TRBJ2-5; 14 bases line up with TRBD2. Unmatched junction bases numbered 12, after V lost 7 bases and J lost 5 bases. CDR1 is LNHNV and CDR2 is YYDKDF in the germline V gene (reference sequence). This CDR3 spans 17 amino acids. CDR3: CATNSMTSGRAGETQYF. CDR3 bases: TGTGCCACCAACAGTATGACTAGCGGGAGGGCCGGTGAGACCCAGTACTTC.

The chain carries TRBV28 and TRBJ1-6, with D hard to call. This CDR3 is 16 amino acids long. Deletions cut 6 bases from V and 6 bases from J, with 18 bases between. Germline V lookup: CDR1 MDHEN, CDR2 SYDVKM. The CDR3: CASSPPTGERNSPLHF. In DNA form, the CDR3 reads TGTGCCAGCAGCCCACCGACGGGCGAGCGTAATTCACCCCTCCACTTT. Full variable domain (rest looked up from reference TRBV28 and TRBJ1-6): DVKVTQSSRYLVKRTGEKVFLECVQDMDHENMFWYRQDPGLGLRLIYFSYDVKMKEKGDIPEGYSVSREKKERFSLILESASTNQTSMYLCASSPPTGERNSPLHFGNGTRLTVT.

In DNA, the CDR3 is TGTGCCAGCAGTGTGGTCGGGACAGGGGGAGGGGAGCAGTTCTTC. It yields the protein CASSVVGTGGGEQFF. V usage is TRBV2 and J usage is TRBJ2-1; the match to TRBD1 covers 11 bases. With V trimmed by 4 bases and J by 10 bases, 9 bases remained unmatched. The CDR3 runs to 15 residues. CDR1 and CDR2 from the germline V gene are SNHLY and FYNNEI.

The chain joins TRBV27 to TRBJ1-5, with D uncertain. The CDR3 has 16 amino acids. From germline, CDR1 is MNHEY and CDR2 SMNVEV (reference sequence). V gave up 5 bases and J gave up 2 bases, with 16 bases separating them. CDR3 residues: CASSPLPPRGNQPQHF. Written as DNA, the CDR3 is TGTGCCAGCAGTCCCCTCCCCCCAAGGGGCAATCAGCCCCAGCATTTT.

The chain employs TRBV11-3 and TRBJ2-2, with a weak D call TRBD1 (5 bases). Trimming shortened V by 5 bases and J by 4 bases, and 11 bases separated the two germline ends. CDR3 size: 14 residues. Germline V gene data show CDR1 as SGHNT and CDR2 as YENEEA. CDR3 region: CASSLQGSTGELFF. The CDR3 region has the DNA TGTGCCAGCAGCCTTCAGGGTTCCACCGGGGAGCTGTTTTTT.